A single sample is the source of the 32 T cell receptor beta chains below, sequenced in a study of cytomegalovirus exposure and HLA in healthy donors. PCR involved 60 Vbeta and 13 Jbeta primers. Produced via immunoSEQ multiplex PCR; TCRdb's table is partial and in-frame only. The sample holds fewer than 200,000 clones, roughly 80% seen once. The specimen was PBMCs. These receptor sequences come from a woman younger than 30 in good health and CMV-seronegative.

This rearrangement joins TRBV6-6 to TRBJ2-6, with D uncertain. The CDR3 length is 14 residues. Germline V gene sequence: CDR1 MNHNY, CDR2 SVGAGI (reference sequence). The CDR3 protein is CGTLSPPGANVLTF. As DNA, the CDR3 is TGTGGAACGCTAAGTCCTCCCGGGGCCAACGTCCTGACTTTC.

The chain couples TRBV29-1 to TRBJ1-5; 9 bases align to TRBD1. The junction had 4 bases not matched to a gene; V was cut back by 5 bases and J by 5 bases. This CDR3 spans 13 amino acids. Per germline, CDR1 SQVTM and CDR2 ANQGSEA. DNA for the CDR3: TGCAGCGTTCTACAGGGGGCTCATCAGCCCCAGCATTTT. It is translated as CSVLQGAHQPQHF.

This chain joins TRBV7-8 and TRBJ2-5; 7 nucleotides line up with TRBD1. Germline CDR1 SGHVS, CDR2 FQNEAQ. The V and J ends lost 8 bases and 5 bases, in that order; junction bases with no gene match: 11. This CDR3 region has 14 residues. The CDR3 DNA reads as TGTGCCAGCGGGAACCTAGGGGGCGGGGAGACCCAGTACTTC. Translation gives CASGNLGGGETQYF.

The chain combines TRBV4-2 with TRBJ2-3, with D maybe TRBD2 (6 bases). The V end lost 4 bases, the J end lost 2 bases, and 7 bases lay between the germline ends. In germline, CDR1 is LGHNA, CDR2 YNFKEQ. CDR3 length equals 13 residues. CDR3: CASSRDSTDTQYF. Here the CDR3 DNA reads TGTGCCAGCAGCCGGGACTCCACAGATACGCAGTATTTT.

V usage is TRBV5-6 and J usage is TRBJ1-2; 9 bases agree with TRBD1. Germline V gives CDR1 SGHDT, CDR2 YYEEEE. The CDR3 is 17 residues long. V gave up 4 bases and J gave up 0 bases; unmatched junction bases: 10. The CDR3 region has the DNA TGTGCCAGCAGCCCGGGGACAGGGAAGTTTCCTAACTATGGCTACACCTTC. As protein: CASSPGTGKFPNYGYTF. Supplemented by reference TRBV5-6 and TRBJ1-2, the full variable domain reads DAGVTQSPTHLIKTRGQQVTLRCSPKSGHDTVSWYQQALGQGPQFIFQYYEEEERQRGNFPDRFSGHQFPNYSSELNVNALLLGDSALYLCASSPGTGKFPNYGYTFGSGTRLTVV.

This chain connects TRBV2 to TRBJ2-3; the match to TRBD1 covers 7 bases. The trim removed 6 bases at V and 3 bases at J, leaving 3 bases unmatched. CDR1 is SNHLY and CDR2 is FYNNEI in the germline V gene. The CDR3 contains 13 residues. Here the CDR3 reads CASRGTVTDTQYF. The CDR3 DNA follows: TGTGCCAGCAGGGGGACAGTTACAGATACGCAGTATTTT.

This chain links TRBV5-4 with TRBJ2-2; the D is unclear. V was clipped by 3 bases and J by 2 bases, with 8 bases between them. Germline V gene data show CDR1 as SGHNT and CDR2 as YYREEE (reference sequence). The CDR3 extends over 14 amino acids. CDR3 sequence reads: CASSSSENTGELFF. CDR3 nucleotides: TGTGCCAGCAGCTCATCAGAAAACACCGGGGAGCTGTTTTTT.

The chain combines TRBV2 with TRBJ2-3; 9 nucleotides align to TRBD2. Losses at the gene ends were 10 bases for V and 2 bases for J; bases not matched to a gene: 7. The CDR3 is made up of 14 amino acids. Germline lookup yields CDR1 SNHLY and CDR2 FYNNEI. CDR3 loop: CANGLARVTDTQYF. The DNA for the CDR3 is TGTGCCAACGGACTAGCGCGAGTCACAGATACGCAGTATTTT.

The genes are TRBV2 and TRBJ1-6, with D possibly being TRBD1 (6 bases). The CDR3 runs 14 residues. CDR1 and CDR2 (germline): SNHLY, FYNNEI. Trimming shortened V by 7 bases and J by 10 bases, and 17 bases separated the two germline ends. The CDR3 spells CASTGETRGSPLHF. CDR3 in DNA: TGTGCCAGCACAGGGGAGACAAGGGGGTCACCCCTCCACTTT.

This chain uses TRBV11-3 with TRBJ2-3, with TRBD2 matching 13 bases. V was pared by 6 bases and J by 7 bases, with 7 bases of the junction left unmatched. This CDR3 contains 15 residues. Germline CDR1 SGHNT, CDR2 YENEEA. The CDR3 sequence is CASRQGLAGVNTQYF. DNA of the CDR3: TGTGCCAGCAGACAAGGACTAGCGGGGGTCAATACGCAGTATTTT. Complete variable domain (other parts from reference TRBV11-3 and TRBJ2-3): EAGVVQSPRYKIIEKKQPVAFWCNPISGHNTLYWYLQNLGQGPELLIRYENEEAVDDSQLPKDRFSAERLKGVDSTLKIQPAELGDSAVYLCASRQGLAGVNTQYFGPGTRLTVL.

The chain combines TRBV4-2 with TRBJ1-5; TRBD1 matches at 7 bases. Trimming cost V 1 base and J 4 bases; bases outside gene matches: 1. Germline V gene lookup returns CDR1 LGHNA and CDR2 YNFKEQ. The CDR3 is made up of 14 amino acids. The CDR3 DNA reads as TGTGCCAGCAGCCAAGTGGGACAGAATCAGCCCCAGCATTTT. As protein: CASSQVGQNQPQHF.

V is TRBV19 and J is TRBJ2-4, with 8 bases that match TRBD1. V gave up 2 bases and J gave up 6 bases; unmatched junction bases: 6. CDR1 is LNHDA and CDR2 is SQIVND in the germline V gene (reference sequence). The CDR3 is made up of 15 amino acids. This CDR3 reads CASSISPGQVNIQYF. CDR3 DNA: TGTGCCAGTAGTATATCCCCGGGACAGGTAAACATTCAGTACTTC.

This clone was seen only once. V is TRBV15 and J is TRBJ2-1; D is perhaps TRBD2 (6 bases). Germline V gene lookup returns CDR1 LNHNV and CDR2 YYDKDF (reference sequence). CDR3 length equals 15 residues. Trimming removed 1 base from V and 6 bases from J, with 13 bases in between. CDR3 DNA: TGTGCCACCAGCAGAGGGAGGGGAGAAGGCAATGAGCAGTTCTTC. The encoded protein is CATSRGRGEGNEQFF. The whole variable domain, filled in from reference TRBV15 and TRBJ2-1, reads DAMVIQNPRYQVTQFGKPVTLSCSQTLNHNVMYWYQQKSSQAPKLLFHYYDKDFNNEADTPDNFQSRRPNTSFCFLDIRSPGLGDTAMYLCATSRGRGEGNEQFFGPGTRLTVL.

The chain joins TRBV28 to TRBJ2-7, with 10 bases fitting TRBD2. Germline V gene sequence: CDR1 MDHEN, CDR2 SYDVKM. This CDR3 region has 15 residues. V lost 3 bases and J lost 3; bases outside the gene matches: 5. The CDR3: CASSFASGSGYEQYF. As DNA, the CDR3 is TGTGCCAGCAGTTTCGCTAGCGGGAGTGGCTACGAGCAGTACTTC.

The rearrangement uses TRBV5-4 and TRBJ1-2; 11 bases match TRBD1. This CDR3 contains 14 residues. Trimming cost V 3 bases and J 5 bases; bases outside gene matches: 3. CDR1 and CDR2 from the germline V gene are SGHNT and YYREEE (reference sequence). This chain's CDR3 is CASSWTGGPYGYTF. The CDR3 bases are TGTGCCAGCAGCTGGACAGGGGGCCCATATGGCTACACCTTC.

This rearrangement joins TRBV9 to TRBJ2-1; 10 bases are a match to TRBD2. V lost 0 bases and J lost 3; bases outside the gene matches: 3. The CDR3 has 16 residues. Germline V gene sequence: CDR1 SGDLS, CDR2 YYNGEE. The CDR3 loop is CASSVGLAGDYNEQFF. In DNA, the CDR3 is TGTGCCAGCAGCGTAGGCCTAGCGGGGGACTACAATGAGCAGTTCTTC.

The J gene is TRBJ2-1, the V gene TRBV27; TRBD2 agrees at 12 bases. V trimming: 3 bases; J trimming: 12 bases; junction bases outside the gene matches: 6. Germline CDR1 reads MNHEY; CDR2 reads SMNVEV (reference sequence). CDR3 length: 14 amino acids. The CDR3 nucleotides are TGTGCCAGCAGTTTGACTAGCGGGAGTAATCGGCAGTTCTTC. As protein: CASSLTSGSNRQFF.

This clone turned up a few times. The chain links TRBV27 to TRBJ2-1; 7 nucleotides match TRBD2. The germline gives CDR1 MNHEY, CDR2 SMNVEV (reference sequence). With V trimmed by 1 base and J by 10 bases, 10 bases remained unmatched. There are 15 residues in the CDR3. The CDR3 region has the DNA TGTGCCAGCAGTTTATGGGGCGGGAGAGGATTGGAGCAGTTCTTC. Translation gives CASSLWGGRGLEQFF.

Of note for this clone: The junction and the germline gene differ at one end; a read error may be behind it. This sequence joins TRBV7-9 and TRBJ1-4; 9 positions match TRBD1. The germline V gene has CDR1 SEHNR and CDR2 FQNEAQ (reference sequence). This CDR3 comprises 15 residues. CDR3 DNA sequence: TGTTCCAGCAGCCGCCGGACAGGGGAAGGTGAAAAACTGTTTTTT. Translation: CSSSRRTGEGEKLFF.

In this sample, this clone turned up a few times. In DNA, the CDR3 is TGTGCCAGCAGCTTCCTAGCGGGAGGTATTTACAATGAGCAGTTCTTC. Its protein is CASSFLAGGIYNEQFF. V is TRBV5-6 and J is TRBJ2-1; 11 bases line up with TRBD2. V was clipped by 2 bases and J by 4 bases; unmatched bases: 5. CDR1 is SGHDT and CDR2 is YYEEEE in the germline V gene. The CDR3 has 16 amino acids.

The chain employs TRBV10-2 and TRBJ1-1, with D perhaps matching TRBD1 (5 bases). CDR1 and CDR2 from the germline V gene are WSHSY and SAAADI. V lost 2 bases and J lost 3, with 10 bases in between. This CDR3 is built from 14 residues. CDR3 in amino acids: CASSETGGDTEAFF. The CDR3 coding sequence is TGCGCCAGCAGTGAGACGGGAGGGGACACTGAAGCTTTCTTT.

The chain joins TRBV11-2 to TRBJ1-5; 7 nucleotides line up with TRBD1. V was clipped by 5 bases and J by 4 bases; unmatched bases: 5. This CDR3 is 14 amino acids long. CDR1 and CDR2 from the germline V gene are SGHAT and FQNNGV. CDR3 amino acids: CASSPLQGNQPQHF. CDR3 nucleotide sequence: TGTGCCAGCAGCCCCCTACAGGGGAATCAGCCCCAGCATTTT.

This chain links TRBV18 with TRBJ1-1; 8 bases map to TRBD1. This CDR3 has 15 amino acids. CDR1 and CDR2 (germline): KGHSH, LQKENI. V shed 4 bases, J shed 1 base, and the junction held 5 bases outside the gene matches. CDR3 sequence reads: CASSLETGANTEAFF. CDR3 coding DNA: TGTGCCAGCTCACTAGAGACAGGGGCGAACACTGAAGCTTTCTTT. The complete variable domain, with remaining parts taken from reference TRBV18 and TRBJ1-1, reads NAGVMQNPRHLVRRRGQEARLRCSPMKGHSHVYWYRQLPEEGLKFMVYLQKENIIDESGMPKERFSAEFPKEGPSILRIQQVVRGDSAAYFCASSLETGANTEAFFGQGTRLTVV.

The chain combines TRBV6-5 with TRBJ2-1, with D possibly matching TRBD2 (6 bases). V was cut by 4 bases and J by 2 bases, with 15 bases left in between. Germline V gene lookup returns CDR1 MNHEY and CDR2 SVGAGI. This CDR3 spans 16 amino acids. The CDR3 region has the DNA TGTGCCAGCAGTTTGACGAAGGGGAGGCCCTACAATGAGCAGTTCTTC. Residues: CASSLTKGRPYNEQFF.

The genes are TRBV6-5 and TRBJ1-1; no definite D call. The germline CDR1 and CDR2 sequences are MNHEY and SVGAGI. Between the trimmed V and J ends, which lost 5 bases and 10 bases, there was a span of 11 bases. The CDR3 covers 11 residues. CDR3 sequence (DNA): TGTGCCAGCAGTGAAGCCCCGGTAGCTTTCTTT. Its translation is CASSEAPVAFF.

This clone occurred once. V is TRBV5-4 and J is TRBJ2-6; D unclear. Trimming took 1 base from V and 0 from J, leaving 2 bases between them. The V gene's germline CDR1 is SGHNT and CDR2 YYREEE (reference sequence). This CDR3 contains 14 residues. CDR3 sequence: CASSLLSGANVLTF. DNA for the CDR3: TGTGCCAGCAGCTTGCTCTCTGGGGCCAACGTCCTGACTTTC.

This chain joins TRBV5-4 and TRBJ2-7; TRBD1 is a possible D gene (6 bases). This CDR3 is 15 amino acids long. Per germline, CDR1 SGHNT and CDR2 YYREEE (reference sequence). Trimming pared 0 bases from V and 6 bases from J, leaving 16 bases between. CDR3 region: CASSLAGGQKSEQYF. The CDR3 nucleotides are TGTGCCAGCAGCTTGGCCGGCGGACAGAAAAGCGAGCAGTACTTC.

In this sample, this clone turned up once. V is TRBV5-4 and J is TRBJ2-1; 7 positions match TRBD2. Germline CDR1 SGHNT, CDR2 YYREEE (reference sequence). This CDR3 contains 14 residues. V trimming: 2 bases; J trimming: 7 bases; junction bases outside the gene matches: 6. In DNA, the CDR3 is TGTGCCAGCAGCTTAATTGCGGGAGCGAATGAGCAGTTCTTC. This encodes CASSLIAGANEQFF.

CDR3 DNA: TGCGCCAGCAGCTCCGGACTAGCCTCTAAGTTTTACAATGAGCAGTTCTTC. It specifies CASSSGLASKFYNEQFF. The chain combines TRBV5-1 with TRBJ2-1; 8 nucleotides match TRBD2. CDR1 is SGHRS, CDR2 YFSETQ, per germline. V lost 3 bases to trimming and J lost 4 bases; unmatched junction nucleotides: 12. The CDR3 is made up of 17 amino acids.

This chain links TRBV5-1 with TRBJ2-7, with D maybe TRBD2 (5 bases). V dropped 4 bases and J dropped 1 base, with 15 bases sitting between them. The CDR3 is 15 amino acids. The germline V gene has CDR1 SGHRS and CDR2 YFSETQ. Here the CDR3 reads CASSLSAKPSYEQYF. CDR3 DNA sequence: TGCGCCAGCAGCCTTAGCGCGAAGCCGTCCTACGAGCAGTACTTC.

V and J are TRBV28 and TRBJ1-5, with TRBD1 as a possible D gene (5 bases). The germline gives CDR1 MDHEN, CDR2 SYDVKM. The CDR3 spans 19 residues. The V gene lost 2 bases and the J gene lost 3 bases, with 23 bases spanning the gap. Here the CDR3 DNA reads TGTGCCAGCAGTTTAAGGCAGGGCCCTTACCTCGCCCACAATCAGCCCCAGCATTTT. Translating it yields CASSLRQGPYLAHNQPQHF.

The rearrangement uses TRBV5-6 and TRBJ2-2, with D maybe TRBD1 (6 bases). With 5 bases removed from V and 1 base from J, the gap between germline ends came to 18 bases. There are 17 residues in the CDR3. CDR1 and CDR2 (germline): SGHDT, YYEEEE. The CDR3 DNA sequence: TGTGCCAGCAGTCTTGGACCGACAGGAGGGAACACCGGGGAGCTGTTTTTT. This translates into CASSLGPTGGNTGELFF.